Presented here are 13 T cell receptor beta chains from one specimen sequenced in a study of T cell changes during pregnancy in multiple sclerosis. Using immunoSEQ multiplex PCR, the repertoire was profiled, and TCRdb retains in-frame clones only, with some absent. The data hold about 36,000 clones, with around 89% observed a single time. Source: CD8+ T cells from peripheral blood mononuclear cells, taken in the third trimester of pregnancy. The receptor source for this set is a female donor with multiple sclerosis, enrolled in a pregnancy study.

V gene TRBV4-1 combines with J gene TRBJ2-7; 7 positions match TRBD1. From germline, CDR1 is MGHRA and CDR2 YSYEKL. CDR3 size: 18 residues. The V segment lost 4 bases and the J segment 3 bases; nucleotides outside the gene matches: 18. CDR3 in amino acids: CASSPEGGDSVGFYEQYF. The DNA of the CDR3 is TGCGCCAGCAGCCCAGAAGGTGGGGACAGTGTCGGTTTCTACGAGCAGTACTTC.

V is TRBV9 and J is TRBJ1-1; the D is unclear. The CDR3 covers 13 residues. The germline V gene encodes CDR1 SGDLS and CDR2 YYNGEE. V was clipped by 0 bases and J by 7 bases, with 10 bases between them. The CDR3 region is CASSVGGTVEAFF. The CDR3 DNA is TGTGCCAGCAGCGTAGGCGGAACGGTTGAAGCTTTCTTT.

The chain employs TRBV2 and TRBJ1-2; tentatively, D is TRBD1 (5 bases). Germline V CDR1 and CDR2: SNHLY, FYNNEI. The CDR3 extends over 14 amino acids. V lost 3 bases to trimming and J lost 8 bases, with 16 bases between them. CDR3 residues: CASSEFGGSPGYTF. The DNA of the CDR3 is TGTGCCAGCAGTGAGTTCGGGGGAAGCCCCGGCTACACCTTC.

The chain combines TRBV27 with TRBJ1-1, with 7 bases that match TRBD1. Germline lookup yields CDR1 MNHEY and CDR2 SMNVEV (reference sequence). The CDR3 length is 14 residues. The trim removed 6 bases at V and 0 bases at J, leaving 4 bases unmatched. The CDR3 here is CASSIGTVNTEAFF. As DNA, the CDR3 is TGTGCCAGCAGCATCGGGACAGTGAACACTGAAGCTTTCTTT.

The chain has TRBV9 and TRBJ2-7; 9 nucleotides align to TRBD2. The CDR3 sequence is 15 residues long. V trimming: 0 bases; J trimming: 6 bases; junction bases outside the gene matches: 7. The germline V gene encodes CDR1 SGDLS and CDR2 YYNGEE. DNA for the CDR3: TGTGCCAGCAGCGTAGAAAGCGGGGGGACGTTCGAGCAGTACTTC. Amino acids: CASSVESGGTFEQYF.

The CDR3 loop is CASSVSSEQFF. For the CDR3, the DNA is TGTGCCAGCAGCGTTAGCAGTGAGCAGTTCTTC. The chain links TRBV13 to TRBJ2-1; no clear D. Germline V gene data show CDR1 as PRHDT and CDR2 as FYEKMQ (reference sequence). V gave up 5 bases and J gave up 9 bases, with 8 bases separating them. The CDR3 extends over 11 amino acids.

The rearrangement uses TRBV28 and TRBJ1-1; 8 nucleotides line up with TRBD1. The CDR3 has 18 amino acids. The trim removed 2 bases at V and 3 bases at J, leaving 14 bases unmatched. Germline V gene sequence: CDR1 MDHEN, CDR2 SYDVKM. The CDR3 sequence: CASSLGPEAGGEYTEAFF. In DNA form, the CDR3 reads TGTGCCAGCAGTTTAGGACCGGAGGCAGGGGGCGAGTACACTGAAGCTTTCTTT.

The gene calls are TRBV19 and TRBJ2-5, with TRBD2 matching over 9 bases. V shed 5 bases and J 2 bases; nucleotides not matched to a gene: 3. Looked up from germline, CDR1 is LNHDA and CDR2 is SQIVND (reference sequence). This CDR3 contains 14 residues. The CDR3 coding sequence is TGTGCCAGTAGTCCTACTAGCGGGCAAGAGACCCAGTACTTC. Amino acid sequence: CASSPTSGQETQYF. The whole variable domain, remainder taken from reference TRBV19 and TRBJ2-5, is DGGITQSPKYLFRKEGQNVTLSCEQNLNHDAMYWYRQDPGQGLRLIYYSQIVNDFQKGDIAEGYSVSREKKESFPLTVTSAQKNPTAFYLCASSPTSGQETQYFGPGTRLLVL.

The chain joins TRBV9 to TRBJ1-4; D might be TRBD1 (5 bases). CDR3 length equals 15 residues. V was shortened by 4 bases and J by 0 bases, with 10 bases between the two germline ends. From germline, CDR1 is SGDLS and CDR2 YYNGEE. CDR3 in DNA: TGTGCCAGCAGCTCAGAAGGGGCAACTAATGAAAAACTGTTTTTT. It codes for CASSSEGATNEKLFF.

The chain combines TRBV27 with TRBJ2-3, with TRBD2 matching over 11 bases. Germline assignment: CDR1 MNHEY and CDR2 SMNVEV (reference sequence). The CDR3 runs to 17 residues. The V gene end was trimmed by 6 bases and the J gene end by 2 bases; junction bases not matched to a gene: 10. CDR3 bases: TGTGCCAGCAGCCTCCCCCGACTAGCGGGATTCACAGATACGCAGTATTTT. It translates to CASSLPRLAGFTDTQYF.

This chain joins TRBV5-4 and TRBJ1-5; a possible D gene is TRBD1 (6 bases). The CDR3 spans 14 residues. Looked up from germline, CDR1 is SGHNT and CDR2 is YYREEE (reference sequence). V dropped 2 bases and J dropped 6 bases, with 12 bases sitting between them. CDR3 sequence: CASSFGGASQPQHF. The CDR3 DNA is TGTGCCAGCAGCTTCGGGGGGGCGAGTCAGCCCCAGCATTTT.

The rearrangement links TRBV11-3 to TRBJ2-2; 8 bases fit TRBD1. The CDR3 covers 15 residues. CDR1 and CDR2 (germline): SGHNT, YENEEA. V dropped 6 bases and J dropped 1; count of bases not matched to a gene: 4. The CDR3 loop reads CASSNGQGNTGELFF. In DNA, the CDR3 is TGTGCCAGCAGTAACGGACAGGGGAACACCGGGGAGCTGTTTTTT.

The V gene is TRBV7-3, the J gene TRBJ2-5; 10 nucleotides line up with TRBD2. Germline lookup yields CDR1 SGHTA and CDR2 FQGTGA. CDR3 size: 15 residues. The trim removed 3 bases at V and 0 bases at J, leaving 1 base unmatched. The CDR3 nucleotides read TGTGCCAGCAGCTTTAGCGGGGGGTACCAAGAGACCCAGTACTTC. Amino acid sequence: CASSFSGGYQETQYF.